The sample holds many counts of the clone carrying this T cell receptor beta chain. The sample is drawn from a study of regulatory T cells in long-lasting Graves disease. Time point of the sample: newly diagnosed GD, antithyroid drugs for less than 3 months. The TCR library was prepared using RNA isolated from PBMCs. CDR3 size: 14 residues. Looked up from germline, CDR1 is MDHEN and CDR2 is SYDVKM. V trimming: 3 bases; J trimming: 5 bases; junction bases outside the gene matches: 5. Library construction for TCR beta used iRepertoire HTBI primers and Arm-PCR of CDR3 regions. TCRdb fed the multiplex PCR reads into MiXCR, producing one record per CDR3 protein. Seen here are some 350,000 distinct CDR3 sequences, around 15% observed once, and the top ten hold 20%. This sample also belongs to another study, concerning T cells in Graves' hyperthyroidism and ophthalmopathy.

Specimen: peripheral blood mononuclear cells (PBMCs), collected at new diagnosis, from a patient treated with antithyroid drugs. This TCR was recovered from a woman aged 18-30 years with Graves disease. J is TRBJ2-5 and V is TRBV28, with 8 nucleotides matching TRBD2. Here the CDR3 reads CASSFERGLETQYF. The CDR3 bases are TGTGCCAGCAGTTTCGAGCGGGGGCTCGAGACCCAGTACTTC.